This TCR beta chain was sequenced in a study of blood T cell repertoires in COVID-19. In the original analysis: It was from reference gene primer amplification that nucleated cell counts were estimated. The table came from immunoSEQ multiplex PCR; TCRdb's copy has only in-frame clones and leaves some out. That table gives V, J and clone size, and the DNA gave D and trimming. The profile shows 90,000 to 130,000 clones, 88% of them singletons. The receptor comes from a human donor in a cohort sampled during active COVID-19. Sequencing was carried out using peripheral blood.

This CDR3 is CASSDPSGIAYEQYF. CDR3 DNA: TGTGCCAGCAGTGACCCTAGCGGGATTGCCTACGAGCAGTACTTC. The V call is TRBV25-1, the J call TRBJ2-7, with 9 nucleotides matching TRBD2. This CDR3 has 15 amino acids. Germline V gene data show CDR1 as MGHDK and CDR2 as SYGVNS. With V trimmed by 3 bases and J by 2 bases, 5 bases remained unmatched.